The entry that follows covers one T cell receptor (beta chain) sequence. Its specificity is not known. A read error may be the cause here, since a much bigger clone is one base away. Germline values: CDR1 MNHNS, CDR2 SASEGT. Trimming removed 8 bases from V and 3 bases from J; junction bases left unmatched: 10. There are 14 residues in the CDR3. The data were taken from a study of T-cell reconstitution after alpha-beta-depleted transplantation in children. General study results and limits: Some patients showed high day-60 TCRbeta diversity, which derived from surviving recipient T cells and thymic progenitors. T-cell numbers and diversity one year post-transplant derived largely from freshly generated T cells.

TCRbeta library preparation incorporated unique molecular identifiers. TCRdb reprocessed the PCR reads via MiXCR and lists one record per CDR3 protein. Of 280,000 or so distinct CDR3 sequences in the sample, 9.5% to 13% were seen once. The sequence came from a male patient between 2 and 10 years old who had a stem cell transplant for chronic granulomatous disease, so the T cells may come from the graft donor. The source material was peripheral blood, sampled 180 days after TCRalphabeta/CD19-depleted stem cell transplant. V is TRBV6-1 and J is TRBJ2-7, with TRBD2 matching over 7 bases. The CDR3 sequence is CASGPRGGHYEQYF. In DNA form, the CDR3 reads TGTGCCAGCGGACCAAGGGGAGGGCACTACGAGCAGTACTTC.